This T cell receptor beta chain comes out of a study of response to subunit inactivated influenza vaccine. Study-wide results and limits: The study's authors posited that every seasonal influenza vaccination enlists few new T cells.

The germline V and J ends were trimmed by 2 bases and 1 base, with 12 bases remaining between them. CDR3 length: 16 amino acids. MiXCR was run by TCRdb on the RT-PCR reads, yielding one entry per CDR3 protein. The sample has 650,000 to 800,000 distinct CDR3 sequences, over 11% seen once. On this clonotype itself: No antigen is known for it.

The sequence derives from a man aged 50 to 59 who received an inactivated influenza vaccine. The material was PBMCs from blood, obtained approximately 15 days before vaccination. The chain is built from TRBV12-3 or TRBV12-4 and TRBJ1-5, with a possible D match to TRBD1 (6 bases). The CDR3 loop reads CASSLQGRESNQPQHF. DNA for the CDR3: TGTGCCAGCAGTTTACAGGGGAGGGAGAGCAATCAGCCCCAGCATTTT.